The 3 T cell receptor beta chains reported below all come from one sample, sequenced in a study of blood T cells in healthy people across ages. A sample-barcoded 5' primer and a J-beta primer mix were used in a second PCR of roughly 7 to 12 cycles. A single record per CDR3 protein comes from TCRdb applying MiXCR to the 5' RACE reads. The table shows about 580,000 distinct CDR3 sequences, with 40% to 50% occurring only once. Sequenced sample: blood. All receptors come from a man aged 80 or over in good health.

This chain joins TRBV5-5 and TRBJ2-5; D call uncertain. CDR3 length equals 12 residues. Trimming took off 4 bases at V and 7 bases at J, with 11 bases between the two ends. Germline V gene sequence: CDR1 SGHKS, CDR2 YYEKEE (reference sequence). The CDR3: CASSPSGTTQYF. In DNA form, the CDR3 reads TGTGCCAGCAGCCCCTCCGGCACGACCCAGTACTTC.

The chain combines TRBV5-1 with TRBJ2-5; no reliable D call. Germline assignment: CDR1 SGHRS and CDR2 YFSETQ. CDR3 length: 14 residues. V lost 1 base and J 4 bases, leaving 11 bases between the germline ends. The DNA for the CDR3 is TGCGCCAGCAGCTTGTTCGATACCGGAGAGACCCAGTACTTC. Translation: CASSLFDTGETQYF.

This clonotype was seen only a few times. This chain uses TRBV5-1 with TRBJ2-1; D gene uncertain. The germline V and J ends were trimmed by 3 bases and 5 bases, with 15 bases remaining between them. The CDR3 covers 15 residues. From germline, CDR1 is SGHRS and CDR2 YFSETQ. CDR3 DNA: TGCGCCAGCAGCTCCCTAGGGTCCGGCCACAATGAGCAGTTCTTC. It codes for CASSSLGSGHNEQFF.